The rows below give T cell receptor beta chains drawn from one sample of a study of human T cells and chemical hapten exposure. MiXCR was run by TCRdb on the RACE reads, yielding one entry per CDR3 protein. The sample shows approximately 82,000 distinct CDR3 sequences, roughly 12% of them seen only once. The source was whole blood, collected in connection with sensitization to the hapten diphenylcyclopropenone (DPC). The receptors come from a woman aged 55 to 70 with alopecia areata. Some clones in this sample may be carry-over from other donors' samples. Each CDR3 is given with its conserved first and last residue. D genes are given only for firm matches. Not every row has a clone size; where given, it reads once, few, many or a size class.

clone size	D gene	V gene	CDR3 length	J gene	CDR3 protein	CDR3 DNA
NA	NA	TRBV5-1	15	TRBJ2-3	CASSYGQGGADTQYF	TGCGCCAGCAGCTATGGACAGGGAGGGGCAGATACGCAGTATTTT
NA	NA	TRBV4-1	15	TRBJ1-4	CASSQGVWGNEKLFF	TGCGCCAGCAGCCAAGGGGTCTGGGGGAATGAAAAACTGTTTTTT
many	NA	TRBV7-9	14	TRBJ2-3	CASSPRETIKTQYF	TGTGCCAGCAGCCCTAGGGAGACTATTAAAACGCAGTATTTT
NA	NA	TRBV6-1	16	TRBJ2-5	CASSETWGGLRETQYF	TGTGCCAGCAGTGAAACGTGGGGGGGGCTAAGGGAGACCCAGTACTTC
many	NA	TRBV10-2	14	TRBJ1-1	CASSEGPLGSEAFF	TGCGCCAGCAGTGAAGGTCCCCTTGGGTCTGAAGCTTTCTTT
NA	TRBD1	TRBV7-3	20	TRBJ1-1	CASSLTSRSDRGGPGTEAFF	TGTGCCAGCAGCTTAACTTCCCGATCGGACAGGGGGGGTCCCGGCACTGAAGCTTTCTTT
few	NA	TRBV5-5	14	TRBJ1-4	CASSTRQINEKLFF	TGTGCCAGCAGTACCCGACAGATCAATGAAAAACTGTTTTTT
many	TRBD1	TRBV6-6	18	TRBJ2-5	CASSYSARDRVHQETQYF	TGTGCCAGCAGTTACTCGGCCCGGGACAGGGTCCACCAAGAGACCCAGTACTTC
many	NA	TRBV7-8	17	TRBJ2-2	CASSLVGGNPLTGELFF	TGTGCCAGCAGCTTAGTAGGGGGGAATCCGCTCACCGGGGAGCTGTTTTTT
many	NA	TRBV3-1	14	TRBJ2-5	CASSQELAPETQYF	TGTGCCAGCAGCCAAGAGTTAGCACCCGAGACCCAGTACTTC
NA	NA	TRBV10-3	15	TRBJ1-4	CAISESRELKEKLFF	TGTGCCATCAGTGAGTCGCGGGAGTTAAAGGAAAAACTGTTTTTT
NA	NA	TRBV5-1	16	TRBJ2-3	CASSLGPFGGTDTQYF	TGCGCCAGCAGCTTGGGCCCATTTGGGGGCACAGATACGCAGTATTTT
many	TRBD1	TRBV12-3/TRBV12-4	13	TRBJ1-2	CASSSGTGVGYTF	TGTGCCAGCAGTTCCGGGACAGGGGTTGGCTACACCTTC
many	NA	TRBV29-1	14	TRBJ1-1	CSVEVPNRGAEAFF	TGCAGCGTTGAAGTTCCCAATCGAGGCGCTGAAGCTTTCTTT
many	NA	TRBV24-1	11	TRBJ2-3	CATSEGDTQYF	TGTGCCACCAGTGAGGGAGATACGCAGTATTTT
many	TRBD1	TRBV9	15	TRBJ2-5	CASSVASGQKETQYF	TGTGCCAGCAGCGTAGCATCGGGACAGAAAGAGACCCAGTACTTC
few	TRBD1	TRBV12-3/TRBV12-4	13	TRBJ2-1	CASEQGAGNEQFF	TGTGCCAGCGAACAGGGGGCAGGGAATGAGCAGTTCTTC
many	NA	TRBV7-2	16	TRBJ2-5	CASSFWGGGPQETQYF	TGTGCCAGCAGCTTCTGGGGAGGGGGCCCCCAAGAGACCCAGTACTTC
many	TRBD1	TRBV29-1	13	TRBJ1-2	CSVNPRGNYGYTF	TGCAGCGTGAACCCCAGGGGGAACTATGGCTACACCTTC
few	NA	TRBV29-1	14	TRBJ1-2	CSVGGAAVGYGYTF	TGCAGCGTTGGAGGGGCAGCCGTTGGGTATGGCTACACCTTC
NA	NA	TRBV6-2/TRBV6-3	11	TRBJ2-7	CASNNRYEQYF	TGTGCCAGCAACAACCGTTACGAGCAGTACTTC
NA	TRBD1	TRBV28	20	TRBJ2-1	CASSPRPGTGPESSYNEQFF	TGTGCCAGCAGCCCTCGTCCCGGGACAGGGCCTGAGAGCTCCTACAATGAGCAGTTCTTC
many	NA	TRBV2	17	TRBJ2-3	CASSEVSGQAQANTQYF	TGTGCCAGCAGTGAAGTATCTGGGCAGGCCCAGGCGAATACGCAGTATTTT
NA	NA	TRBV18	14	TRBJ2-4	CASSTNEGGNIQYF	TGTGCCAGCTCAACCAACGAGGGGGGGAACATTCAGTACTTC
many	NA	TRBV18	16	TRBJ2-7	CASSRNDGMRGLEQYF	TGTGCCAGCTCACGAAACGACGGCATGCGGGGCCTCGAGCAGTACTTC
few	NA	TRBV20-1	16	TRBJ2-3	CSARSQSGPVTDTQYF	TGCAGTGCTAGATCCCAATCGGGGCCGGTCACAGATACGCAGTATTTT
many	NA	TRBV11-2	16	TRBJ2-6	CASSHRYGSGANVLTF	TGTGCCAGCAGCCACCGCTACGGGTCAGGGGCCAACGTCCTGACTTTC
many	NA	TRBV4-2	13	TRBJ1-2	CASSPDRNYGYTF	TGTGCCAGCAGCCCAGATAGGAACTATGGCTACACCTTC
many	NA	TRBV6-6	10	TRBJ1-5	CASSSGVQHF	TGTGCCAGCAGTTCGGGAGTCCAGCATTTT
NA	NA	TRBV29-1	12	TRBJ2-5	CSVERGDETQYF	TGCAGCGTTGAAAGGGGTGACGAGACCCAGTACTTC
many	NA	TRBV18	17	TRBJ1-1	CASSPTVGGQKDTEAFF	TGTGCCAGCTCACCAACGGTGGGGGGGCAAAAGGACACTGAAGCTTTCTTT
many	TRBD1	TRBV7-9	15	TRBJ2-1	CASTAPGGFSNEQFF	TGTGCCAGCACGGCCCCAGGGGGATTTTCCAATGAGCAGTTCTTC
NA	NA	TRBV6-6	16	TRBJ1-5	CASSSRQGNSNQPQHF	TGTGCCAGCAGTTCCCGTCAGGGGAATAGCAATCAGCCCCAGCATTTT
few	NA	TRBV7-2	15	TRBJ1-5	CASSLGQVSREPQHF	TGTGCCAGCAGCTTAGGACAGGTCTCTCGGGAGCCCCAGCATTTT
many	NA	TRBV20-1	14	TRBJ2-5	CSARGKRDQETQYF	TGCAGTGCTAGGGGTAAGAGGGACCAAGAGACCCAGTACTTC
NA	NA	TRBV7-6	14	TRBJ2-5	CASSSGSLGETQYF	TGTGCCAGCAGCTCCGGGTCTTTAGGGGAGACCCAGTACTTC
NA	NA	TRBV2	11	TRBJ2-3	CATASTDTQYF	TGTGCCACCGCTAGCACAGATACGCAGTATTTT
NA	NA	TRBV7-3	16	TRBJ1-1	CASSQLPPQGNTEAFF	TGTGCCAGCAGCCAGCTCCCTCCCCAGGGGAACACTGAAGCTTTCTTT
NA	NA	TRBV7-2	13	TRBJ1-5	CASSLESNQPQHF	TGTGCCAGCAGCTTAGAAAGCAATCAGCCCCAGCATTTT
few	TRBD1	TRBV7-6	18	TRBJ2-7	CASSFLQEGTGGSYEQYF	TGTGCCAGCAGCTTCCTCCAAGAGGGGACAGGGGGCTCCTACGAGCAGTACTTC
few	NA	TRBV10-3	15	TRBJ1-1	CAISGSGGADTEAFF	TGTGCCATCAGTGGCTCTGGGGGGGCCGACACTGAAGCTTTCTTT
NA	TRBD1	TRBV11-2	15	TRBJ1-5	CASSFGQGGNQPQHF	TGTGCCAGCAGCTTCGGACAGGGGGGCAATCAGCCCCAGCATTTT
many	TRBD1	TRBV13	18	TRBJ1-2	CASSPSQGARATNYGYTF	TGTGCCAGCAGCCCTTCCCAGGGGGCGAGGGCCACTAACTATGGCTACACCTTC
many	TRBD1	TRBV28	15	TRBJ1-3	CASSLDRGSRNTIYF	TGTGCCAGCAGTTTGGACAGGGGAAGTCGAAACACCATATATTTT
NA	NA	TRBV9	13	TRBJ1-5	CASSVNRDQPQHF	TGTGCCAGCAGCGTAAACAGGGACCAGCCCCAGCATTTT
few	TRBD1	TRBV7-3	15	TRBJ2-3	CASSLSSRGQDTQYF	TGTGCCAGCAGCTTGAGTTCCAGGGGGCAAGATACGCAGTATTTT
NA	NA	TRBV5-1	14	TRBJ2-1	CASRVDSSYNEQFF	TGCGCCAGCAGGGTGGACAGCTCCTACAATGAGCAGTTCTTC
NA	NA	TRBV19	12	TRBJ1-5	CAGSRGNQPQHF	TGTGCCGGAAGCAGGGGAAATCAGCCCCAGCATTTT
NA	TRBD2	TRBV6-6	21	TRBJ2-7	CASSQRPLLGLAGGKSYEQYF	TGTGCCAGCAGTCAACGACCCTTGCTTGGACTAGCGGGGGGAAAATCCTACGAGCAGTACTTC
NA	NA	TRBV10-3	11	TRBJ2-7	CAITADYEQYF	TGTGCCATCACTGCCGATTACGAGCAGTACTTC
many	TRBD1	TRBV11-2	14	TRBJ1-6	CASSPNRGSSPLHF	TGTGCCAGCAGCCCCAACAGGGGTAGTTCACCCCTCCACTTT
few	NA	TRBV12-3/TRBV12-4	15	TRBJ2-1	CASSPYRGGDNEQFF	TGTGCCAGCAGCCCCTATAGGGGGGGGGACAATGAGCAGTTCTTC
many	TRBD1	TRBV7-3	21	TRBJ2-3	CASSLIPRGRITGELTDTQYF	TGTGCCAGCAGCTTAATCCCTAGGGGGCGCATAACTGGGGAACTAACAGATACGCAGTATTTT
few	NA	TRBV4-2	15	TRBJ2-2	CASSPERGYTGELFF	TGTGCCAGCAGCCCCGAGAGGGGATACACCGGGGAGCTGTTTTTT
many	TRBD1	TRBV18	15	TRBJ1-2	CASSPRTGADYGYTF	TGTGCCAGCTCACCCCGGACAGGGGCCGACTATGGCTACACCTTC